This TCR beta chain was identified in a study of blood T cell repertoires in COVID-19. Background on the study: Researchers got acute and convalescent COVID-19 samples from the United States, Italy and Spain. Sample material is recorded as cDNA or gDNA derived from T cells, B-cell-depleted T cells, or PBMCs.

The CDR3 is made up of 16 amino acids. J was trimmed by 0 bases and V by 3 bases; bases with no gene match: 5. CDR1 and CDR2 (germline): SGHVS, FQNEAQ. Per the original methods: Amplifying reference gene primers gave estimates of nucleated cell counts. Method: immunoSEQ multiplex PCR; TCRdb's copy keeps in-frame clones and lacks some. V and J calls and clone size are those listed in that table; D and trimming were worked out from the DNA. The sample carries around 140,000 clones, 70% to 85% recorded once. The source is a woman of 80 years or more with acute or convalescent COVID-19. What was sequenced was peripheral blood. The chain combines TRBV7-8 with TRBJ2-1, with 7 bases aligning to TRBD2. CDR3 sequence (DNA): TGTGCCAGCAGCTTGATGAGCGGGGTCTCCTACAATGAGCAGTTCTTC. It codes for CASSLMSGVSYNEQFF.